This TCR beta chain was identified during a study of beta chain features in type 1 diabetes. J was trimmed by 8 bases and V by 5 bases; bases with no gene match: 16. Germline CDR1 and CDR2: SEHNR and FQNEAQ (reference sequence). The CDR3 spans 16 residues. The sample holds a few counts of this clone. The target antigen is unknown. Expressed TCRB transcripts got sequenced, as all isolated RNA was reverse transcribed. Data came from immunoSEQ multiplex PCR; TCRdb stores just in-frame clones and leaves some out. The table has roughly 260,000 clones, roughly 11% seen once; the top ten hold around 0.017%. Study-wide results and caveats: Naive, central memory and regulatory TCRB repertoires appeared more similar among patients than healthy donors. TCRB CDR3 length was moderately but significantly reduced in all four CD4+ subsets of Type 1 diabetes patients.

CD45RO/CCR7/CD25/CD127/CD95/CD27 separated CD4+ naive, central memory, regulatory and stem cell-like memory cells by sorting. Sequencing was done on a sample of naive CD4+ T cells from blood. The chain links TRBV7-9 to TRBJ1-2, with TRBD1 identical over 8 bases. The clonotype originates from a man between 25 and 39 years old with type 1 diabetes. The CDR3 region has the DNA TGTGCCAGCAGCCCACCCAAGGGACAGGTGACTTTCGGCTACACCTTC. Translating it yields CASSPPKGQVTFGYTF.